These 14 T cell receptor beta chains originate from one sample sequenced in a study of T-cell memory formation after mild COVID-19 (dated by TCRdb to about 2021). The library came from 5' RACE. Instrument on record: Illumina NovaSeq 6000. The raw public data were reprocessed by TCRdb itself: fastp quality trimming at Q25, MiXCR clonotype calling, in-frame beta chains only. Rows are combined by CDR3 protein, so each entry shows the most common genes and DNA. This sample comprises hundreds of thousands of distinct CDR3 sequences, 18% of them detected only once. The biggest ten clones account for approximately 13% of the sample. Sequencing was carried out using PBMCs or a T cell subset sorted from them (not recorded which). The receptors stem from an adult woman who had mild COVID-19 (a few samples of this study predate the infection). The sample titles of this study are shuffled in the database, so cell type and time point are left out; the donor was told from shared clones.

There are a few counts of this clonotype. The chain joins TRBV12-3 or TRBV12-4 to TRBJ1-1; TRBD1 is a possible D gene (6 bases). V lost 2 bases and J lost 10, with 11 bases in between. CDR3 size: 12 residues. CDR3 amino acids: CASSLPGAAAFF. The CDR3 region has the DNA TGTGCCAGCAGTTTACCGGGGGCGGCAGCTTTCTTT.

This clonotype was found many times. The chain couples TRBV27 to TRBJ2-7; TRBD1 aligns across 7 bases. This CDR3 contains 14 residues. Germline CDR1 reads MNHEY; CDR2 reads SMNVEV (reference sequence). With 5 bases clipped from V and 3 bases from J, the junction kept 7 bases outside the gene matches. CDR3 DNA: TGTGCCAGCAGTCAACGCCGGGACAGCTACGAGCAGTACTTC. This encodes CASSQRRDSYEQYF.

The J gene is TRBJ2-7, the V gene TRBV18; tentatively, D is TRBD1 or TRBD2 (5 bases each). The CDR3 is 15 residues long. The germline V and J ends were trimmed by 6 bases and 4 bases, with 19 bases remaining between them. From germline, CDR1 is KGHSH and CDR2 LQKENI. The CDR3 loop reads CASSQVVGVGYEQYF. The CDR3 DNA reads TGTGCCAGCTCCCAAGTGGTGGGGGTCGGTTACGAGCAGTACTTC.

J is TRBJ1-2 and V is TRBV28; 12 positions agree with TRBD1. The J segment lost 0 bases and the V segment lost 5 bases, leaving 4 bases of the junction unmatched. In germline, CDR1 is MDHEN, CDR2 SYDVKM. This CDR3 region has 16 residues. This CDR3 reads CASSMGQGASNYGYTF. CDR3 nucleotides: TGTGCCAGCAGTATGGGACAGGGGGCTTCTAACTATGGCTACACCTTC.

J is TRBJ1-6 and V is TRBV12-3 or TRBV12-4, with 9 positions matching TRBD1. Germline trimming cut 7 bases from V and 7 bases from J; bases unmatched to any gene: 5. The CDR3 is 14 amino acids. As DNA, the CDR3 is TGTGCCAGCACCTCGGACAGGGGAAATTCACCCCTCCACTTT. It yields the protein CASTSDRGNSPLHF.

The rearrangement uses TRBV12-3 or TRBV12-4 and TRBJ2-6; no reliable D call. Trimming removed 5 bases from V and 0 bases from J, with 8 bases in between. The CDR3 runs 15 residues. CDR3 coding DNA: TGTGCCAGCAGTCCTCGCCGCTCTGGGGCCAACGTCCTGACTTTC. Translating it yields CASSPRRSGANVLTF.

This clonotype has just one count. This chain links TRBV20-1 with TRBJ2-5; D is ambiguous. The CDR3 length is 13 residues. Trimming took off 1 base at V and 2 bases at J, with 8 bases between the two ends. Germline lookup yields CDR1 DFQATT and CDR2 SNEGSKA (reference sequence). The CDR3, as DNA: TGCAGTGCTAGAGTAGTGGTACAAGAGACCCAGTACTTC. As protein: CSARVVVQETQYF.

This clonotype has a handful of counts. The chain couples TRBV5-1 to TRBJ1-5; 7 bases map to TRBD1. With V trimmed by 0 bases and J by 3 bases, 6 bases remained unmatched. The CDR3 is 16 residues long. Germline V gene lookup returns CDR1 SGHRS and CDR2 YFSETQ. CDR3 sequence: CASSLEGRGDNQPQHF. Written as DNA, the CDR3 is TGCGCCAGCAGCTTGGAAGGCAGGGGGGACAATCAGCCCCAGCATTTT. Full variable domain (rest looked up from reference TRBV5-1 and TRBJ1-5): KAGVTQTPRYLIKTRGQQVTLSCSPISGHRSVSWYQQTPGQGLQFLFEYFSETQRNKGNFPGRFSGRQFSNSRSEMNVSTLELGDSALYLCASSLEGRGDNQPQHFGDGTRLSIL.

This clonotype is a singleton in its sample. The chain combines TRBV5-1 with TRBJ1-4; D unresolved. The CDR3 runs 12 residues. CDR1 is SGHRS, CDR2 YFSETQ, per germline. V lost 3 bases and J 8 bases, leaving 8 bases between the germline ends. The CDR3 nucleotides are TGCGCCAGCAGCTCTAATGGGGAAAAACTGTTTTTT. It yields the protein CASSSNGEKLFF.

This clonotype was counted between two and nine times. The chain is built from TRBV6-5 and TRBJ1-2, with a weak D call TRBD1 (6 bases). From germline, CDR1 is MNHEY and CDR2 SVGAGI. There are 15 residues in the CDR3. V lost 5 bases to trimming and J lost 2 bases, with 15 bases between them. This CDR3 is CASSPTTGANYGYTF. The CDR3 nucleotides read TGTGCCAGCAGTCCTACGACAGGAGCAAACTATGGCTACACCTTC.

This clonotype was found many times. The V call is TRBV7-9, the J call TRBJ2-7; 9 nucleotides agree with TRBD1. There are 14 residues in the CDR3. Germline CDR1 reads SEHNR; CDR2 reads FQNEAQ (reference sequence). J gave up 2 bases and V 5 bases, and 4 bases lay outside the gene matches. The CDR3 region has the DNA TGTGCCAGCAGCCGAGACAGGGGGGCCTACGAGCAGTACTTC. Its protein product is CASSRDRGAYEQYF.

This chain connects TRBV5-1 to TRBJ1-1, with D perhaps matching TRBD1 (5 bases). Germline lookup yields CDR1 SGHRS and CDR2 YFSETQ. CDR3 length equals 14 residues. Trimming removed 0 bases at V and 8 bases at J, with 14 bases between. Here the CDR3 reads CASSLELAGVEAFF. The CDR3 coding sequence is TGCGCCAGCAGCTTGGAGTTAGCGGGGGTCGAAGCTTTCTTT.

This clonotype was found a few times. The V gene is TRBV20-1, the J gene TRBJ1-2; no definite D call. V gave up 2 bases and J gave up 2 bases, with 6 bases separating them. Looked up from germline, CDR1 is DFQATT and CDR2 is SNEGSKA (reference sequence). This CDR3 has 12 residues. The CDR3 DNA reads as TGCAGTGCTAGATACAGAAACTATGGCTACACCTTC. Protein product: CSARYRNYGYTF.

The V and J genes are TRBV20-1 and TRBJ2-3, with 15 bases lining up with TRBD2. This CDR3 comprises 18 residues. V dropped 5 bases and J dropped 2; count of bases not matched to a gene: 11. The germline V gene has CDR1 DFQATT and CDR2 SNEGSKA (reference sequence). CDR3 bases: TGCAGTGCTCCTAGGACTAGCGGGGGGGCCGGCCACACAGATACGCAGTATTTT. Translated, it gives CSAPRTSGGAGHTDTQYF.